This note documents a single T cell receptor (beta chain) sequence. Its antigen is still unknown. The record originates from a study of CD4 T cells in relation to SARS-CoV-2 and coronaviruses. At the level of the study: Convalescent patients were fewer than ten males and a few females; two were Hispanic.

The CDR3 loop spans 16 amino acids. Trimming took 2 bases from V and 5 from J; bases not matched to a gene: 7. Germline V lookup: CDR1 SGHTA, CDR2 FQGTGA. Study-level results: Compared with monoreactive clones, crossreactive clones showed significantly weaker SARS-CoV-2 expansion.

The assay was immunoSEQ multiplex PCR, and TCRdb's table has in-frame clones only and misses some. The sample carries some 40,000 clones, approximately 82% recorded once. CD4 enrichment then naive enrichment separated naive from memory CD4+ cells. For roughly 11 days, around 10^5 sorted CD4+ cells grew with T cell-depleted PBMCs and CEF. The gene calls are TRBV7-3 and TRBJ2-1, with TRBD1 matching 9 bases. This TCR was recovered from an adult with COVID-19. The source material was naive CD4+ T cells from PBMCs, cultured in vitro. Subset defined: naive CD4+ T cells isolated by negative enrichment. CDR3 bases: TGTGCCAGCAGCTTATTAGGGACAGGGTTACACAATGAGCAGTTCTTC. Its protein product is CASSLLGTGLHNEQFF.